The 31 T cell receptor beta chains reported below all come from one sample, sequenced in a study of blood T cell repertoires in COVID-19. Using immunoSEQ multiplex PCR, the repertoire was profiled, and TCRdb retains in-frame clones only, with some absent. The table includes approximately 50,000 clones, about 81% detected once. The sequencing sample was made of peripheral blood. These receptors were obtained from a man in his 70s with active COVID-19.

The V and J genes are TRBV28 and TRBJ2-1, with D possibly being TRBD2 (7 bases). V was cut by 3 bases and J by 7 bases, with 19 bases left in between. CDR3 length: 16 amino acids. Germline V lookup: CDR1 MDHEN, CDR2 SYDVKM. The CDR3 reads CASSLGGAGPGNEQFF. CDR3 sequence (DNA): TGTGCCAGCAGTTTGGGGGGGGCGGGACCCGGAAATGAGCAGTTCTTC.

This chain links TRBV7-9 with TRBJ2-3; 9 bases align to TRBD1. The germline V gene encodes CDR1 SEHNR and CDR2 FQNEAQ (reference sequence). The CDR3 totals 15 residues. The ends lost 4 bases at V and 3 bases at J; junction bases unmatched: 5. The CDR3 loop reads CASSWGQGRTDTQYF. The DNA for the CDR3 is TGTGCCAGCAGCTGGGGACAGGGTAGGACAGATACGCAGTATTTT.

The chain carries TRBV9 and TRBJ2-5; 7 bases align to TRBD1. CDR1 SGDLS and CDR2 YYNGEE come from the germline V gene. The CDR3 has 15 amino acids. V lost 0 bases, J lost 2 bases, and 4 bases stayed unmatched. This chain's CDR3 is CASSVEQGRQETQYF. In nucleotides, the CDR3 is TGTGCCAGCAGCGTAGAACAGGGGCGACAAGAGACCCAGTACTTC.

The genes are TRBV5-1 and TRBJ1-1, with a weak D call TRBD1 (6 bases). There are 15 residues in the CDR3. Trimming removed 3 bases at V and 0 bases at J, with 12 bases between. Germline values: CDR1 SGHRS, CDR2 YFSETQ. The CDR3 DNA is TGCGCCAGCAGCTCTTTAAACAGGGTGAACACTGAAGCTTTCTTT. It yields the protein CASSSLNRVNTEAFF.

This clone was seen many times. The V and J genes are TRBV12-5 and TRBJ1-2, with 8 bases lining up with TRBD1. After removal of 3 bases from V and 5 bases from J, the junction contained 11 bases not matched to a gene. CDR3 size: 16 residues. CDR1 and CDR2 (germline): LGHNT, FRNRAP. The DNA of the CDR3 is TGTGCTAGTGGTTTACTGGCAGGGGGCTTTCTTTATGGCTACACCTTC. Translated: CASGLLAGGFLYGYTF.

This chain connects TRBV27 to TRBJ2-3; a possible D gene is TRBD2 (5 bases). Germline V gives CDR1 MNHEY, CDR2 SMNVEV (reference sequence). The V end lost 5 bases, the J end lost 0 bases, and 15 bases lay between the germline ends. This CDR3 has 16 residues. CDR3 amino acids: CASSLLRDWSTDTQYF. CDR3 DNA: TGTGCCAGCAGTCTCCTGAGGGATTGGAGCACAGATACGCAGTATTTT.

The chain has TRBV19 and TRBJ1-1, with D hard to call. V was cut by 3 bases and J by 2 bases, with 10 bases left in between. This CDR3 region has 14 residues. Germline CDR1 is LNHDA and CDR2 is SQIVND (reference sequence). Here the CDR3 DNA reads TGTGCCAGTAGTATCCAGGTACCTAACACTGAAGCTTTCTTT. It yields the protein CASSIQVPNTEAFF. The whole variable domain, remainder taken from reference TRBV19 and TRBJ1-1, is DGGITQSPKYLFRKEGQNVTLSCEQNLNHDAMYWYRQDPGQGLRLIYYSQIVNDFQKGDIAEGYSVSREKKESFPLTVTSAQKNPTAFYLCASSIQVPNTEAFFGQGTRLTVV.

The rearrangement uses TRBV5-4 and TRBJ2-7, with D possibly matching TRBD2 (5 bases). This CDR3 spans 13 amino acids. CDR1 and CDR2 (germline): SGHNT, YYREEE (reference sequence). The germline V and J ends were trimmed by 4 bases and 4 bases, with 12 bases remaining between them. The CDR3 protein is CASSLTTGYEQYF. CDR3 DNA: TGTGCCAGCAGCCTGACTACGGGTTACGAGCAGTACTTC.

This chain links TRBV11-2 with TRBJ2-7; weak D call: TRBD1 (6 bases). V gave up 5 bases and J gave up 0 bases, with 14 bases separating them. The CDR3 is made up of 15 amino acids. Germline V gives CDR1 SGHAT, CDR2 FQNNGV. CDR3 coding DNA: TGTGCCAGCAGCCCCCTGACAGGTTTCTCCTACGAGCAGTACTTC. This translates into CASSPLTGFSYEQYF.

The chain couples TRBV5-6 to TRBJ2-3; 10 nucleotides line up with TRBD2. Germline assignment: CDR1 SGHDT and CDR2 YYEEEE. V dropped 0 bases and J dropped 6; count of bases not matched to a gene: 13. This CDR3 comprises 18 residues. The CDR3 reads CASSLVIAGGRGGDTQYF. The CDR3 DNA follows: TGTGCCAGCAGCTTGGTAATAGCGGGAGGCCGCGGGGGGGATACGCAGTATTTT.

The V call is TRBV7-8, the J call TRBJ2-5, with D tentatively TRBD1 (7 bases). V lost 1 base and J lost 5, with 14 bases in between. Looked up from germline, CDR1 is SGHVS and CDR2 is FQNEAQ. CDR3 size: 15 residues. The CDR3 sequence: CASSLVGSGGETQYF. Here the CDR3 DNA reads TGTGCCAGCAGCTTAGTAGGTTCAGGGGGGGAGACCCAGTACTTC.

The chain carries TRBV18 and TRBJ2-3; D uncertain. The CDR3 spans 15 residues. With 6 bases removed from V and 3 bases from J, the gap between germline ends came to 16 bases. The V gene's germline CDR1 is KGHSH and CDR2 LQKENI. Written as DNA, the CDR3 is TGTGCCAGCTCCCCGTCGGCAGGCGCTACAGATACGCAGTATTTT. Its protein product is CASSPSAGATDTQYF.

This clone has only one observation. Since the CDR3 does not end with the conserved phenylalanine or tryptophan, this likely comes from a read error. The DNA is left out, because the CDR3 cannot be placed on it with certainty; the CDR3 is given as TCRdb lists it. V gene TRBV11-3 combines with J gene TRBJ1-2; TRBD1 was called by the table and not checked on the DNA. The CDR3 sequence runs 12 residues, both termini included. Germline CDR1 SGHNT, CDR2 YENEEA. The CDR3 sequence is CASSLDRGQVAD.

V and J are TRBV30 and TRBJ2-6; 7 bases map to TRBD2. V lost 2 bases and J lost 1; bases outside the gene matches: 2. In germline, CDR1 is GTSNPN, CDR2 SVGIG (reference sequence). The CDR3 spans 15 residues. CDR3 DNA: TGTGCCTGGAGTTTTAGCGGGTCTGGGGCCAACGTCCTGACTTTC. This codes for CAWSFSGSGANVLTF.

The gene calls are TRBV9 and TRBJ2-7; 7 bases match TRBD2. The V gene's germline CDR1 is SGDLS and CDR2 YYNGEE. This CDR3 spans 18 amino acids. The V segment lost 0 bases and the J segment 2 bases; nucleotides outside the gene matches: 14. The CDR3 spells CASSVVDSGLRSTYEQYF. The DNA for the CDR3 is TGTGCCAGCAGCGTAGTGGATAGCGGGCTCCGTTCTACCTACGAGCAGTACTTC.

The J gene is TRBJ2-7, the V gene TRBV3-1 (or the pseudogene TRBV3-2); a possible D gene is TRBD2 (6 bases). The CDR3 consists of 14 residues. Germline V gene lookup returns CDR1 LGHDT and CDR2 YNNKEL (reference sequence). Trimming shortened V by 1 base and J by 1 base, and 8 bases separated the two germline ends. As DNA, the CDR3 is TGTGCCAGCAGCCAAGTCGGGAGTTCCTACGAGCAGTACTTC. Protein product: CASSQVGSSYEQYF.

V is TRBV5-1 and J is TRBJ2-3; no firm D call. V dropped 4 bases and J dropped 2 bases, with 14 bases sitting between them. This CDR3 contains 15 residues. Germline CDR1 and CDR2: SGHRS and YFSETQ. The CDR3 here is CASSLENQNTDTQYF. In DNA form, the CDR3 reads TGCGCCAGCAGCCTTGAAAACCAGAACACAGATACGCAGTATTTT.

The gene calls are TRBV5-8 and TRBJ1-4, with TRBD1 identical over 8 bases. Germline V gene data show CDR1 as SGHTS and CDR2 as YDEGEE. CDR3 length: 15 amino acids. The V segment lost 0 bases and the J segment 8 bases; nucleotides outside the gene matches: 6. The CDR3 nucleotides read TGTGCCAGCAGCTTGGGTGAGACAGGGGAAGAAAAACTGTTTTTT. This codes for CASSLGETGEEKLFF. The full variable domain, with the rest looked up from reference TRBV5-8 and TRBJ1-4, is EAGVTQSPTHLIKTRGQQATLRCSPISGHTSVYWYQQALGLGLQFLLWYDEGEERNRGNFPPRFSGRQFPNYSSELNVNALELEDSALYLCASSLGETGEEKLFFGSGTQLSVL.

The V gene is TRBV15, the J gene TRBJ1-1; TRBD1 agrees at 9 bases. The trim removed 3 bases at V and 4 bases at J, leaving 6 bases unmatched. Germline V lookup: CDR1 LNHNV, CDR2 YYDKDF (reference sequence). The CDR3 sequence is 15 residues long. CDR3 region: CATSRVTGGGTEAFF. The CDR3 region has the DNA TGTGCCACCAGCAGGGTGACAGGGGGTGGCACTGAAGCTTTCTTT.

The chain couples TRBV7-3 to TRBJ2-1, with a possible D match to TRBD1 (6 bases). Trimming removed 5 bases from V and 0 bases from J, with 14 bases in between. This CDR3 region has 16 residues. The germline V gene has CDR1 SGHTA and CDR2 FQGTGA. CDR3 loop: CASSLQGSFSYNEQFF. The CDR3, as DNA: TGTGCCAGCAGCCTGCAGGGGTCGTTCTCCTACAATGAGCAGTTCTTC.

The chain joins TRBV21-1 to TRBJ1-1; the table's TRBD1 call for D was not verified on the DNA. TRBV21-1 counts as a pseudogene. There are 13 residues in the CDR3. The CDR3 region has the DNA TGTGCCAGCAGCACCTACAGGAACACTGAAGCTTTCTTT. Protein: CASSTYRNTEAFF.

This clone was detected many times. The chain uses TRBV7-3 and TRBJ2-2; tentatively, D is TRBD2 (6 bases). The V gene lost 7 bases and the J gene lost 4 bases, with 10 bases spanning the gap. CDR3 length: 13 amino acids. Germline V lookup: CDR1 SGHTA, CDR2 FQGTGA. CDR3 sequence reads: CASKEGGTGELFF. In DNA, the CDR3 is TGTGCCAGCAAGGAGGGCGGCACCGGGGAGCTGTTTTTT.

The chain employs TRBV6-6 and TRBJ2-3, with a weak D call TRBD2 (6 bases). This CDR3 region has 16 residues. Trimming shortened V by 6 bases and J by 0 bases, and 16 bases separated the two germline ends. Per germline, CDR1 MNHNY and CDR2 SVGAGI (reference sequence). CDR3 sequence (DNA): TGTGCCAGCAGCCTCGACGTAGCGGCCAGCACAGATACGCAGTATTTT. Amino acid sequence: CASSLDVAASTDTQYF.

This chain joins TRBV5-6 and TRBJ2-2; TRBD2 agrees at 11 bases. The CDR3 runs 16 residues. In germline, CDR1 is SGHDT, CDR2 YYEEEE. With 4 bases clipped from V and 4 bases from J, the junction kept 6 bases outside the gene matches. CDR3 nucleotide sequence: TGTGCCAGCAGCCTACTAGCGGGAGCTGGCACCGGGGAGCTGTTTTTT. Its protein is CASSLLAGAGTGELFF.

The rearrangement links TRBV5-1 to TRBJ2-1, with TRBD2 matching over 10 bases. The CDR3 is 16 amino acids. Per the germline V gene, CDR1 is SGHRS and CDR2 is YFSETQ. V lost 1 base, J lost 4 bases, and 5 bases stayed unmatched. The CDR3 protein is CASSLSGTSVYNEQFF. CDR3 DNA: TGCGCCAGCAGCTTGAGTGGGACTAGCGTTTACAATGAGCAGTTCTTC.

This chain uses TRBV7-3 with TRBJ2-6; D unclear. Trimming left V 1 base short and J 2 bases short, with 6 bases between. This CDR3 has 15 amino acids. Germline CDR1 reads SGHTA; CDR2 reads FQGTGA. The CDR3 loop reads CASSLSLTGANVLTF. CDR3 sequence (DNA): TGTGCCAGCAGCTTAAGCCTAACTGGGGCCAACGTCCTGACTTTC.

V and J are TRBV5-1 and TRBJ1-1, with D maybe TRBD1 (6 bases). Trimming shortened V by 0 bases and J by 1 base, and 7 bases separated the two germline ends. The germline gives CDR1 SGHRS, CDR2 YFSETQ. The CDR3 runs to 14 residues. CDR3 in amino acids: CASSLGTANTEAFF. In DNA, the CDR3 is TGCGCCAGCAGCTTGGGGACAGCGAACACTGAAGCTTTCTTT.

This rearrangement joins TRBV9 to TRBJ2-1, with 14 bases aligning to TRBD2. Germline V gene data show CDR1 as SGDLS and CDR2 as YYNGEE. This CDR3 region has 16 residues. V trimming: 3 bases; J trimming: 10 bases; junction bases outside the gene matches: 9. This chain's CDR3 is CASSGPGLAGAREQFF. The CDR3, as DNA: TGTGCCAGCAGCGGACCGGGACTAGCGGGAGCCCGAGAGCAGTTCTTC.

CDR3 sequence: CASSLGQGRTDTQYF. In nucleotides, the CDR3 is TGTGCCAGCAGCTTAGGACAGGGGAGGACAGATACGCAGTATTTT. The chain couples TRBV11-2 to TRBJ2-3; the match to TRBD1 covers 8 bases. The germline V gene encodes CDR1 SGHAT and CDR2 FQNNGV. The CDR3 runs 15 residues. The J segment lost 3 bases and the V segment lost 1 base, leaving 3 bases of the junction unmatched.

The chain joins TRBV6-6 to TRBJ2-2; 7 nucleotides line up with TRBD1. The CDR3 sequence is 15 residues long. Germline trimming cut 5 bases from V and 4 bases from J; bases unmatched to any gene: 7. Germline CDR1 MNHNY, CDR2 SVGAGI (reference sequence). Here the CDR3 reads CASSHQGQSTGELFF. In nucleotides, the CDR3 is TGTGCCAGCAGTCACCAGGGACAGAGCACCGGGGAGCTGTTTTTT.

The genes are TRBV5-1 and TRBJ2-7; 9 bases are shared with TRBD1. The V gene end was trimmed by 0 bases and the J gene end by 5 bases; junction bases not matched to a gene: 6. Germline V CDR1 and CDR2: SGHRS, YFSETQ. This CDR3 contains 15 residues. The CDR3 spells CASSLGTGVINEQYF. The CDR3 DNA reads as TGCGCCAGCAGCTTGGGGACAGGGGTAATAAACGAGCAGTACTTC.